This record concerns one T cell receptor beta chain sequence. This clonotype was recorded many times. Its target antigen remains unknown. No base quality information exists; no much larger clone differs at one position. The library was built by means of 5' RACE. Sequencing was performed on a NextSeq 500. The TCR library protocol attached unique molecular identifiers to individual cDNA molecules to correct for sequencing error and PCR bias. Both TCR alpha and beta chains were sequenced, and tight co-correlation was observed between alpha and beta sequence abundances in each sample. The source study handled its data this way. Decombinator V4 was used to annotate TCR sequences for V gene, J gene and CDR3. TCRs were defined as expanded if a significant change between any two time points was detected under a Poisson model with p below 0.0001. TCR abundances were normalised to the total number of TCRs sequenced per sample and were expressed as counts per million. MAIT TCRs were defined by TRAV1-2 paired with TRAJ12, TRAJ20 or TRAJ33, and iNKT TCRs by TRAV10 paired with TRAJ18. A search of VDJdb, accessed on 1 November 2021, was run for TCRs annotated to CMV, EBV and SARS-CoV-2, with TCRs annotated for multiple antigens excluded. TCRdb reprocessed the public reads (quality trimming at Q25 with fastp, clone calling with MiXCR) and kept in-frame beta chains. Entries are consolidated by CDR3 protein sequence, retaining the most common genes and DNA. TCRdb, rather than the study authors, made the V and J calls. The sample yields some 22,000 distinct CDR3 sequences; about 5% were counted once. The ten most abundant clones make up 3.5% to 4.5% of the sample.

The study was a case-control design nested within a healthcare worker cohort in London, UK, with weekly nasopharyngeal swab PCR tests and blood sampling. Healthcare workers were recruited between 23 and 31 March 2020, during the week of the UK lockdown, and were followed weekly for up to about 15 weeks. The CDR3 goes from the cysteine to the phenylalanine over 16 residues. The DNA shown is the 48-base CDR3, in frame from base 1. CDR1 and CDR2 were assigned from the germline V gene (reference sequence) as MNHEY and SMNVEV. Trimming removed 7 bases from V and 1 base from J, leaving 19 bases between the germline ends. The record originates from a study of early T cells in non-severe SARS-CoV-2 infection (dated by TCRdb to the early 2020s). Notes on the research overall: Because TCR sequencing was done on bulk RNA from unsorted whole blood, the alpha and beta chains could not be paired.

What the study reported, not specific to this receptor: VDJdb matching was skewed toward anti-spike CD8 responses and likely underestimated virus-specific expansions, missing private and CD4 specificities.

The source is an adult who was a healthcare worker with PCR-confirmed SARS-CoV-2 infection or an uninfected control (not recorded which). The sample was whole blood. The chain was built from TRBV27 and TRBJ1-2; possibly the D gene is TRBD1, per 5 matching bases. CDR3 region: CASTPSWGKVNYGYTF. The bases read TGTGCCAGCACTCCTAGTTGGGGGAAGGTTAACTATGGCTACACCTTC.